The clone carrying this T cell receptor beta chain occurred once. V shed 6 bases and J shed 0 bases, with 12 bases lying between them. The CDR3 sequence is 15 residues long. Per the germline V gene, CDR1 is LNHDA and CDR2 is SQIVND (reference sequence). These data belong to a study of cytomegalovirus exposure and HLA in healthy donors. Amplification used 60 Vbeta primers and 13 Jbeta primers. Profiled with immunoSEQ multiplex PCR; TCRdb holds only in-frame clones, not every one. The sample has just over 60,000 clones; around 87% are singletons. Sequencing used PBMCs. The receptor was isolated from a man aged 18 to 30 in good health and CMV-seronegative. The chain carries TRBV19 and TRBJ1-3; D possibly corresponds to TRBD1 (5 bases). The chain's CDR3 is CASSWDGSSGNTIYF. Here the CDR3 DNA reads TGTGCCAGTAGCTGGGACGGGAGCTCTGGAAACACCATATATTTT.